This entry features one T cell receptor (beta chain) sequence. Antigen: not known. The data were taken from a study of T cells in localized non-small cell lung cancer. Study outcomes and limitations: Longer overall survival was linked to higher blood T cell density.

Per the germline V gene, CDR1 is GTSNPN and CDR2 is SVGIG (reference sequence). The CDR3 totals 11 residues. The ends were cut back, 3 bases at V and 4 bases at J, with 6 bases in the middle. Repertoires were generated with immunoSEQ multiplex PCR, while TCRdb's copy carries only in-frame clones and drops some. In the table there are about 33,000 clones, almost 90% of which are singletons. The rearrangement uses TRBV30 and TRBJ2-5, with unresolved D. The starting material was peripheral blood, obtained before any cancer treatment. The TCR sequence derives from a man between 40 and 70 years old with stage I lung adenocarcinoma. The CDR3 DNA reads as TGTGCCTGGAGGCCCCGAGAGACCCAGTACTTC. This sequence encodes CAWRPRETQYF. Full variable domain (remainder filled in from reference TRBV30 and TRBJ2-5): SQTIHQWPATLVQPVGSPLSLECTVEGTSNPNLYWYRQAAGRGLQLLFYSVGIGQISSEVPQNLSASRPQDRQFILSSKKLLLSDSGFYLCAWRPRETQYFGPGTRLLVL.